One sample yielded the 7 T cell receptor beta chains listed below, sequenced in a study of cytomegalovirus exposure and HLA in healthy donors. TCRdb keeps only in-frame clones here, not all; method: immunoSEQ multiplex PCR. This table has about 98,000 clones, more than 85% appearing once. Sequencing was done on a sample of PBMCs. These receptors all stem from a man between 18 and 35 years old in good health and CMV-seropositive.

This clone occurred once. The chain has TRBV19 and TRBJ1-5; possibly TRBD1 for D (6 bases). The germline gives CDR1 LNHDA, CDR2 SQIVND (reference sequence). Deletions cut 5 bases from V and 4 bases from J, with 18 bases between. The CDR3 spans 16 residues. CDR3 region: CASSAQGSSGNQPQHF. The CDR3 DNA is TGTGCCAGTAGTGCCCAGGGGTCCTCGGGTAATCAGCCCCAGCATTTT.

The chain employs TRBV10-2 and TRBJ2-3; 9 nucleotides agree with TRBD1. This CDR3 contains 15 residues. V shed 8 bases and J 4 bases; nucleotides not matched to a gene: 10. CDR1 and CDR2 from the germline V gene are WSHSY and SAAADI. The CDR3 DNA reads TGCGCCAGCCGCGTGGAGAGACAGGGGGCAGATACGCAGTATTTT. Its translation is CASRVERQGADTQYF.

The chain employs TRBV28 and TRBJ2-7; the D gene is possibly TRBD1 (6 bases). The V and J ends lost 3 bases and 6 bases respectively, with 12 bases between them. Germline V gene lookup returns CDR1 MDHEN and CDR2 SYDVKM. This CDR3 region has 13 residues. CDR3 residues: CASSLMGAGEQYF. The CDR3 nucleotides read TGTGCCAGCAGTTTGATGGGGGCTGGCGAGCAGTACTTC.

This clone came up once. The chain uses TRBV6-1 and TRBJ1-5; D might be TRBD1 (6 bases). The V end was cut by 1 base, the J end by 7 bases, with 20 bases between. CDR3 length: 17 residues. Per the germline V gene, CDR1 is MNHNS and CDR2 is SASEGT. The chain's CDR3 is CASSEGRWGGPGQPQHF. The CDR3, as DNA: TGTGCCAGCAGTGAAGGAAGGTGGGGGGGGCCGGGACAGCCCCAGCATTTT.

The chain couples TRBV7-2 to TRBJ2-5, with D perhaps TRBD1 (6 bases). Germline CDR1 reads SGHTA; CDR2 reads FQGNSA. V lost 5 bases, J lost 0 bases, and 13 bases lay in between. The CDR3 length is 15 residues. Here the CDR3 DNA reads TGTGCCAGCAGCATAAACGGACAGAACCAAGAGACCCAGTACTTC. Encoded protein: CASSINGQNQETQYF.

The genes are TRBV4-3 and TRBJ2-2; D unclear. V was trimmed by 0 bases and J by 4 bases, leaving 9 bases between them. CDR1 and CDR2 (germline): LGHNA, YSLEER. The CDR3 covers 15 residues. CDR3 in amino acids: CASSQDPGFTGELFF. DNA of the CDR3: TGCGCCAGCAGCCAAGATCCCGGTTTCACCGGGGAGCTGTTTTTT.

The rearrangement links TRBV27 to TRBJ1-5, with D possibly TRBD1 on 5 matching bases. The CDR3 sequence is 13 residues long. Germline V gene data show CDR1 as MNHEY and CDR2 as SMNVEV (reference sequence). V was cut by 5 bases and J by 9 bases, with 14 bases left in between. The CDR3 DNA follows: TGTGCCAGCAGTCCCAAGGACATTCTGCCCCAGCATTTT. Its protein is CASSPKDILPQHF.